This entry lists 20 T cell receptor beta chains sequenced from one sample in a study of OX40 agonist ivuxolimab in advanced cancers. Sequenced by immunoSEQ multiplex PCR; TCRdb stores in-frame clones only, minus some. The sample holds more than 65,000 clones, about 81% seen once. Sequencing was performed on CD4+ or CD8+ T cells sorted from blood, taken in a trial of the OX40 agonist ivuxolimab. These receptors were obtained from an adult with an advanced solid tumor such as melanoma, head and neck, liver or kidney cancer.

This clone showed up just once. This chain links TRBV19 with TRBJ1-1, with D unclear. V lost 6 bases to trimming and J lost 0 bases, with 8 bases between them. Germline-derived CDR1 and CDR2 are LNHDA and SQIVND (reference sequence). The CDR3 totals 13 residues. Here the CDR3 reads CASRSLLNTEAFF. The CDR3 nucleotides are TGTGCCAGTAGGTCCCTTCTGAACACTGAAGCTTTCTTT. Using reference TRBV19 and TRBJ1-1 for the parts outside the CDR3, the full variable domain is DGGITQSPKYLFRKEGQNVTLSCEQNLNHDAMYWYRQDPGQGLRLIYYSQIVNDFQKGDIAEGYSVSREKKESFPLTVTSAQKNPTAFYLCASRSLLNTEAFFGQGTRLTVV.

V gene TRBV9 combines with J gene TRBJ2-1, with D perhaps matching TRBD2 (7 bases). V was cut by 0 bases and J by 8 bases, with 18 bases left in between. Germline CDR1 reads SGDLS; CDR2 reads YYNGEE. CDR3 length equals 16 residues. The CDR3 reads CASSVVGGPIPHEQFF. In DNA, the CDR3 is TGTGCCAGCAGCGTAGTGGGGGGGCCAATCCCCCATGAGCAGTTCTTC.

The rearrangement joins TRBV7-2 to TRBJ2-3, with TRBD2 matching over 8 bases. CDR3 length: 13 residues. Losses at the gene ends were 7 bases for V and 6 bases for J; bases not matched to a gene: 6. Germline CDR1 SGHTA, CDR2 FQGNSA. The chain's CDR3 is CASNDGGGDTQYF. For the CDR3, the DNA is TGTGCCAGCAACGACGGGGGGGGTGATACGCAGTATTTT.

The J gene is TRBJ2-2, the V gene TRBV5-4; no clear D gene. The CDR3 runs 13 residues. Per germline, CDR1 SGHNT and CDR2 YYREEE (reference sequence). V lost 5 bases, J lost 2 bases, and 7 bases lay in between. The CDR3 region is CASSGANTGELFF. Written as DNA, the CDR3 is TGTGCCAGCAGTGGAGCAAACACCGGGGAGCTGTTTTTT.

This clone came up once. The chain combines TRBV10-3 with TRBJ2-3; D is possibly TRBD1 or TRBD2 (5 bases each). Trimming removed 2 bases from V and 14 bases from J, with 14 bases in between. Germline V gene lookup returns CDR1 ENHRY and CDR2 SYGVKD. The CDR3 is 12 residues long. The DNA of the CDR3 is TGTGCCATCAGTGAGAACCTCGGGGCTGGGTATTTT. The encoded protein is CAISENLGAGYF.

This clone was recorded once. The chain couples TRBV4-3 to TRBJ2-6; the D is unclear. Germline loops: CDR1 LGHNA, CDR2 YSLEER. The CDR3 contains 17 residues. The V and J ends lost 1 base and 4 bases respectively, with 14 bases between them. CDR3 in amino acids: CASSQVIAGIGANVLTF. The CDR3 DNA follows: TGCGCCAGCAGCCAAGTCATTGCTGGGATAGGGGCCAACGTCCTGACTTTC.

V usage is TRBV19 and J usage is TRBJ2-7; D possibly corresponds to TRBD1 (6 bases). V shed 6 bases and J shed 3 bases, with 24 bases lying between them. Germline assignment: CDR1 LNHDA and CDR2 SQIVND (reference sequence). The length of the CDR3 is 17 residues. CDR3 in amino acids: CASSSGQSTLHLYEQYF. The CDR3 DNA reads TGTGCCAGTAGCTCAGGACAGTCCACCCTCCACCTCTACGAGCAGTACTTC.

The rearrangement uses TRBV11-3 and TRBJ1-2, with D perhaps matching TRBD1 (5 bases). Per germline, CDR1 SGHNT and CDR2 YENEEA. V lost 5 bases, J lost 2 bases, and 18 bases lay in between. The CDR3 consists of 16 residues. The CDR3 sequence: CASSPFGDSPNYGYTF. The CDR3 nucleotides read TGTGCCAGCAGCCCCTTCGGGGACTCACCCAACTATGGCTACACCTTC.

The chain employs TRBV30 and TRBJ2-7; no definite D call. In germline, CDR1 is GTSNPN, CDR2 SVGIG (reference sequence). CDR3 size: 10 residues. The CDR3 loop reads CASGPYEQYF. The CDR3 DNA is TGTGCTTCCGGACCTTACGAGCAGTACTTC.

This rearrangement joins TRBV5-5 to TRBJ2-1; D ambiguous. Trimming stripped 4 bases from V and 8 bases from J, with 10 bases between. The CDR3 runs 12 residues. From germline, CDR1 is SGHKS and CDR2 YYEKEE (reference sequence). The CDR3 spells CASSLPGYEQFF. In DNA, the CDR3 is TGTGCCAGCAGCCTTCCAGGCTATGAGCAGTTCTTC.

The genes are TRBV6-1 and TRBJ1-6; TRBD1 aligns across 7 bases. There are 14 residues in the CDR3. Germline V gene sequence: CDR1 MNHNS, CDR2 SASEGT. The V segment lost 2 bases and the J segment 10 bases; nucleotides outside the gene matches: 5. CDR3 sequence: CASSETRGRSPLHF. CDR3 sequence (DNA): TGTGCCAGCAGTGAAACCAGGGGGAGGTCACCCCTCCACTTT.

The chain uses TRBV6-8 and TRBJ2-5; TRBD2 aligns across 9 bases. CDR3 length equals 19 residues. V was pared by 0 bases and J by 5 bases, with 16 bases of the junction left unmatched. Germline V gene sequence: CDR1 MNHGY, CDR2 SAAAGT. The CDR3 DNA follows: TGTGCCAGCAGTTACTCGAATGGGCGGGGGGGGCGCGTTTCCGAGACCCAGTACTTC. It encodes CASSYSNGRGGRVSETQYF.

This chain connects TRBV5-6 to TRBJ1-2; a weak D match, TRBD1 (5 bases). The CDR3 sequence is 13 residues long. Trimming removed 6 bases from V and 4 bases from J, with 13 bases in between. Germline V lookup: CDR1 SGHDT, CDR2 YYEEEE. The CDR3 sequence is CASTLGERYGYTF. CDR3 bases: TGTGCCAGCACCCTGGGGGAGCGCTATGGCTACACCTTC.

CDR3 bases: TGTGCCAGCAGCTTTAGTATCTCTGAAGCTTTCTTT. This sequence encodes CASSFSISEAFF. The V and J genes are TRBV7-2 and TRBJ1-1; D gene ambiguous. The CDR3 has 12 residues. The V gene lost 3 bases and the J gene lost 6 bases, with 8 bases spanning the gap. The V gene's germline CDR1 is SGHTA and CDR2 FQGNSA.

The chain is built from TRBV6-5 and TRBJ2-5; 7 bases agree with TRBD2. Trimming at V came to 6 bases and at J to 3 bases, leaving 4 bases not matched to a gene. This CDR3 has 13 amino acids. Germline CDR1 is MNHEY and CDR2 is SVGAGI. The CDR3 sequence: CASRRGREETQYF. CDR3 nucleotides: TGTGCCAGCAGGAGAGGGAGGGAAGAGACCCAGTACTTC.

The gene calls are TRBV5-1 and TRBJ2-3; D ambiguous. Deletions cut 7 bases from V and 2 bases from J, with 17 bases between. The CDR3 totals 15 residues. Germline V lookup: CDR1 SGHRS, CDR2 YFSETQ. CDR3 coding DNA: TGCGCCAGCTCCCTAGGCAAGGCGACCACAGATACGCAGTATTTT. Amino acids: CASSLGKATTDTQYF.

J is TRBJ1-5 and V is TRBV30; 7 nucleotides line up with TRBD1. Trimming removed 3 bases from V and 1 base from J; junction bases left unmatched: 6. CDR1 GTSNPN and CDR2 SVGIG come from the germline V gene (reference sequence). This CDR3 has 15 amino acids. CDR3 sequence (DNA): TGTGCCTGGAGCGCTACAGGGGCCAGCAATCAGCCCCAGCATTTT. Residues: CAWSATGASNQPQHF.

The J gene is TRBJ2-1, the V gene TRBV7-2, with D maybe TRBD2 (5 bases). The CDR3 has 15 residues. The V and J ends lost 3 bases and 3 bases respectively, with 12 bases between them. Germline-derived CDR1 and CDR2 are SGHTA and FQGNSA. The CDR3 loop reads CASSFGRVLYNEQFF. The CDR3 DNA sequence: TGTGCCAGCAGCTTTGGGCGGGTCCTCTACAATGAGCAGTTCTTC.

This clone was counted once. This rearrangement joins TRBV9 to TRBJ2-6; 10 bases agree with TRBD2. This CDR3 comprises 18 residues. Germline V CDR1 and CDR2: SGDLS, YYNGEE. Germline trimming cut 4 bases from V and 0 bases from J; bases unmatched to any gene: 7. The CDR3 spells CASSYSSGGYSGANVLTF. DNA for the CDR3: TGTGCCAGCAGCTATTCTAGCGGGGGCTACTCTGGGGCCAACGTCCTGACTTTC.

The chain joins TRBV21-1 to TRBJ1-2. TRBV21-1 is a known pseudogene. CDR3 length: 18 amino acids. The DNA of the CDR3 is TGTGCCAGCAGCAAAGCAGAGGTCATGGAGGCCTTCCTCTATGGCTACACCTTC. Its translation is CASSKAEVMEAFLYGYTF.